The 14 T cell receptor beta chains given below trace back to one sample, sequenced in a study of CD8+CD57+ T cells in acquired aplastic anemia. The authors sequenced patients whose flow cytometry had shown CD8+CD57+ cell expansion. Profiling of TCR beta VDJ combinations and CDR3 sequences used genomic DNA as template. TCRdb processed the reads anew with MiXCR; each CDR3 protein has one entry. The sample lists 200,000 to 250,000 distinct CDR3 sequences, roughly 60% occurring once. Sequencing was done on a sample of sorted CD4+, CD8+, or CD8+CD57+ T cells (not recorded which) from PBMCs. Receptor source: a human donor with aplastic anemia.

The chain is built from TRBV5-1 and TRBJ2-1; the D gene could be TRBD1 or TRBD2 (6 bases each). Germline V gene sequence: CDR1 SGHRS, CDR2 YFSETQ. The CDR3 is made up of 12 amino acids. V lost 7 bases to trimming and J lost 8 bases, with 13 bases between them. This chain's CDR3 is CASRYREDEQFF. The CDR3 nucleotides are TGCGCCAGCCGTTACAGGGAGGATGAGCAGTTCTTC.

The chain uses TRBV9 and TRBJ2-7; 10 bases fit TRBD1. The CDR3 is made up of 15 amino acids. Germline V CDR1 and CDR2: SGDLS, YYNGEE. J was trimmed by 2 bases and V by 0 bases; bases with no gene match: 2. The CDR3 reads CASSVAGTGAYEQYF. The DNA for the CDR3 is TGTGCCAGCAGCGTAGCCGGGACAGGGGCCTACGAGCAGTACTTC.

This clonotype was detected only a few times. This chain joins TRBV14 and TRBJ1-2, with D maybe TRBD1 (5 bases). The CDR3 runs 12 residues. V was pared by 3 bases and J by 5 bases, with 7 bases between. Germline-derived CDR1 and CDR2 are SGHDN and FVKESK. This chain's CDR3 is CASSQTDYGYTF. CDR3 sequence (DNA): TGTGCCAGCAGCCAGACAGATTATGGCTACACCTTC.

A remark on this clonotype: The junction departs from the called germline gene at one end, perhaps through a read error. The chain combines TRBV6-1 with TRBJ2-7; the D gene is possibly TRBD1 (5 bases). Germline V gene data show CDR1 as MNHNS and CDR2 as SASEGT. This CDR3 contains 15 residues. This chain's CDR3 is CAISESAGKAYEQYF. In DNA form, the CDR3 reads TGTGCCATCAGTGAGTCGGCAGGGAAGGCATACGAGCAGTACTTC.

Points on this clonotype: One end of the junction fails to match germline, which may point to a read error. Here the CDR3 reads CASRYGPAGNTGELSF. CDR3 sequence (DNA): TGTGCCAGCAGGTACGGACCGGCTGGGAACACCGGGGAGCTGTCTTTT. The chain couples TRBV7-2 to TRBJ2-2, with D perhaps matching TRBD2 (5 bases). Germline lookup yields CDR1 SGHTA and CDR2 FQGNSA. CDR3 length: 16 amino acids.

The chain carries TRBV20-1 and TRBJ2-2, with 7 bases lining up with TRBD1. This CDR3 is built from 12 residues. Per the germline V gene, CDR1 is DFQATT and CDR2 is SNEGSKA (reference sequence). V dropped 7 bases and J dropped 1; count of bases not matched to a gene: 0. The CDR3 region is CSGQGNTGELFF. DNA of the CDR3: TGCAGTGGACAGGGGAACACCGGGGAGCTGTTTTTT.

The gene calls are TRBV7-6 and TRBJ2-5, with 9 nucleotides matching TRBD2. This CDR3 has 18 residues. Germline CDR1 and CDR2: SGHVS and FNYEAQ. The ends lost 5 bases at V and 5 bases at J; junction bases unmatched: 18. DNA of the CDR3: TGTGCCAGCAGCCGGGAGGGAAGCGGGAGGCGAGGCGGGGAGACCCAGTACTTC. Its translation: CASSREGSGRRGGETQYF.

V and J are TRBV7-9 and TRBJ1-2; D is undetermined. V lost 4 bases to trimming and J lost 0 bases, with 9 bases between them. Germline CDR1 reads SEHNR; CDR2 reads FQNEAQ (reference sequence). The CDR3 sequence is 14 residues long. The CDR3 DNA sequence: TGTGCCAGCAGCTCCAGTTTCTCTAACTATGGCTACACCTTC. Translated, it gives CASSSSFSNYGYTF.

J is TRBJ2-3 and V is TRBV2; maybe TRBD1 (6 bases). Germline values: CDR1 SNHLY, CDR2 FYNNEI. The V end lost 8 bases, the J end lost 2 bases, and 17 bases lay between the germline ends. This CDR3 has 15 residues. CDR3 residues: CASVEGVVITDTQYF. As DNA, the CDR3 is TGTGCCAGCGTAGAGGGGGTCGTCATCACAGATACGCAGTATTTT.

This clonotype was detected once. The J gene is TRBJ1-2, the V gene TRBV9, with TRBD1 identical over 8 bases. CDR1 and CDR2 (germline): SGDLS, YYNGEE. CDR3 size: 15 residues. V trimming: 0 bases; J trimming: 7 bases; junction bases outside the gene matches: 8. The CDR3 nucleotides read TGTGCCAGCAGCGTAGGGGGACAGGCCCCTGGTGGCTACACCTTC. It specifies CASSVGGQAPGGYTF.

There are many counts of this clonotype. This chain connects TRBV2 to TRBJ1-1, with D hard to call. Trimming left V 7 bases short and J 0 bases short, with 12 bases between. Germline V CDR1 and CDR2: SNHLY, FYNNEI. The CDR3 totals 14 residues. CDR3 in DNA: TGTGCCAGCATTCGTGAGCCCATGAACACTGAAGCTTTCTTT. This sequence encodes CASIREPMNTEAFF.

This chain connects TRBV28 to TRBJ2-7; 10 nucleotides match TRBD2. This CDR3 is 14 amino acids long. With 6 bases clipped from V and 1 base from J, the junction kept 3 bases outside the gene matches. Germline values: CDR1 MDHEN, CDR2 SYDVKM. This CDR3 is CASRLAGESYEQYF. DNA of the CDR3: TGTGCCAGCAGGCTAGCGGGAGAGTCCTACGAGCAGTACTTC.

About this clonotype: In this CDR3 the conserved last residue, phenylalanine or tryptophan, is missing, so a read error is likely. The chain recombines TRBV12-3 or TRBV12-4 with TRBJ2-2; D remains ambiguous. The CDR3 runs 13 residues. V lost 8 bases and J 5 bases, leaving 12 bases between the germline ends. CDR3 protein: CASGLDPTGELFS. The DNA for the CDR3 is TGTGCCAGCGGTCTGGACCCTACCGGGGAGCTGTTTTCT.

In its sample, this clonotype was seen many times. The genes are TRBV20-1 and TRBJ1-3; no clear D. CDR3 size: 14 residues. With 6 bases removed from V and 0 bases from J, the gap between germline ends came to 12 bases. The germline gives CDR1 DFQATT, CDR2 SNEGSKA (reference sequence). The CDR3 DNA follows: TGCAGTGCGATAAGGGAGAGCTCTGGAAACACCATATATTTT. As protein: CSAIRESSGNTIYF.